This paragraph covers one TCR beta chain sequence. What it binds is unknown. The CDR3 runs to 13 residues. V lost 1 base, J lost 8 bases, and 14 bases lay in between. CDR1 SQVTM and CDR2 ANQGSEA come from the germline V gene. Generated by immunoSEQ multiplex PCR, the TCRdb table keeps only in-frame clones and is missing some. Of approximately 150,000 clones listed, roughly 94% were seen once; the top ten hold over 0.95%. This entry is derived from a study of T cell responses to AZD1222 COVID-19 vaccine. As for the study in general: Timing groups of about 4 and about 12 weeks for second doses were pooled. Study-level results: After two AZD1222 doses, spike-specific TCR breadth and depth rose versus day 0. Only 5 or 6 people who got AZD1222 tested seropositive at baseline.

This TCR derives from an adult in good health. The chain carries TRBV29-1 and TRBJ1-2; D remains ambiguous. The specimen comprised peripheral blood, sampled on day 0 of AZD1222 vaccination. The CDR3 coding sequence is TGCAGCGTTGAAGTGAGCCTTGTGAGGGGCTACACCTTC. Amino acid sequence: CSVEVSLVRGYTF.